This is a list of T cell receptor beta chains from one sample in a study of T-cell reconstitution after alpha-beta-depleted transplantation in children. TCRdb used MiXCR to reprocess the PCR reads, holding one entry per CDR3 protein. The sample lists about 210,000 distinct CDR3 sequences, roughly 15% occurring once. The specimen was PBMCs, mostly from graft donor cells, collected 360 days after TCRalphabeta/CD19-depleted stem cell transplant. Source of these receptors: a male patient aged 2 to 10 who had a stem cell transplant for acute lymphoblastic leukemia, so the T cells may come from the graft donor. CDR3s include the opening cysteine and the closing phenylalanine or tryptophan. A D gene is named only where the DNA matches it firmly. The listing skips clone size in some rows; elsewhere it reads once, few, many or a size class.

CDR3aa: CASSLVFDSPYEQYF
CDR3nt: TGTGCCAGCAGCTTAGTCTTTGACAGCCCCTACGAGCAGTACTTC
abundance: once
v_gene: TRBV7-2
d_gene: NA
j_gene: TRBJ2-7

CDR3aa: CASSQAKGTFGELFF
CDR3nt: TGTGCCAGCAGCCAAGCGAAGGGGACTTTCGGGGAGCTGTTTTTT
abundance: NA
v_gene: TRBV4-2
d_gene: NA
j_gene: TRBJ2-2

CDR3aa: CASSGQDYNEQFF
CDR3nt: TGCGCCAGCAGCGGACAGGACTACAATGAGCAGTTCTTC
abundance: NA
v_gene: TRBV10-2
d_gene: TRBD1
j_gene: TRBJ2-1

CDR3aa: CATSTRQGAGEKLFF
CDR3nt: TGTGCCACCAGCACGCGACAGGGGGCAGGGGAAAAACTGTTTTTT
abundance: once
v_gene: TRBV15
d_gene: TRBD1
j_gene: TRBJ1-4

CDR3aa: CASSSNSGGIGYNEQFF
CDR3nt: TGTGCCAGCAGCTCGAATAGCGGGGGGATTGGTTACAATGAGCAGTTCTTC
abundance: NA
v_gene: TRBV7-9
d_gene: TRBD2
j_gene: TRBJ2-1

CDR3aa: CASSFTGFTDTQYF
CDR3nt: TGTGCCAGCAGCTTCACTGGGTTCACAGATACGCAGTATTTT
abundance: NA
v_gene: TRBV7-8
d_gene: NA
j_gene: TRBJ2-3

CDR3aa: CASNLMGGWTEAFF
CDR3nt: TGTGCCAGTAATTTAATGGGGGGGTGGACTGAAGCTTTCTTT
abundance: few
v_gene: TRBV12-3/TRBV12-4
d_gene: NA
j_gene: TRBJ1-1

CDR3aa: CASSLGPANTGELFF
CDR3nt: TGCGCCAGCAGCTTGGGGCCTGCTAACACCGGGGAGCTGTTTTTT
abundance: NA
v_gene: TRBV5-1
d_gene: NA
j_gene: TRBJ2-2

CDR3aa: CASSHLKVVGTQYF
CDR3nt: TGTGCCAGCAGCCACCTAAAGGTCGTCGGGACCCAGTACTTC
abundance: NA
v_gene: TRBV3-1
d_gene: NA
j_gene: TRBJ2-5

CDR3aa: CASRRGGSDNSPLHF
CDR3nt: TGTGCCAGCAGGCGGGGAGGGTCGGATAATTCACCCCTCCACTTT
abundance: few
v_gene: TRBV6-5
d_gene: NA
j_gene: TRBJ1-6

CDR3aa: CASSKGYEQYF
CDR3nt: TGTGCCAGCAGCAAGGGCTACGAGCAGTACTTC
abundance: few
v_gene: TRBV27
d_gene: NA
j_gene: TRBJ2-7

CDR3aa: CASTNRGTDTQYF
CDR3nt: TGTGCCAGTACAAACCGAGGCACAGATACGCAGTATTTT
abundance: few
v_gene: TRBV19
d_gene: NA
j_gene: TRBJ2-3

CDR3aa: CATSTYRGVGGEQFF
CDR3nt: TGTGCCACCTCGACCTACAGGGGCGTGGGGGGAGAGCAGTTCTTC
abundance: NA
v_gene: TRBV12-3/TRBV12-4
d_gene: NA
j_gene: TRBJ2-1

CDR3aa: CASRGAGPYNEQFF
CDR3nt: TGTGCCAGCAGGGGAGCGGGCCCCTACAATGAGCAGTTCTTC
abundance: many
v_gene: TRBV6-2/TRBV6-3
d_gene: NA
j_gene: TRBJ2-1

CDR3aa: CASSLQRSVAKNIQYF
CDR3nt: TGTGCCAGCAGCCTTCAGCGGAGCGTAGCCAAAAACATTCAGTACTTC
abundance: few
v_gene: TRBV7-8
d_gene: NA
j_gene: TRBJ2-4

CDR3aa: CASSLFAGDTEAFF
CDR3nt: TGTGCCAGCAGTTTATTCGCAGGGGATACTGAAGCTTTCTTT
abundance: NA
v_gene: TRBV27
d_gene: NA
j_gene: TRBJ1-1

CDR3aa: CAISERGPLYSSSYNSPLHF
CDR3nt: TGTGCCATCAGTGAAAGGGGGCCATTATATTCGAGCTCCTATAATTCACCCCTCCACTTT
abundance: NA
v_gene: TRBV10-3
d_gene: TRBD1
j_gene: TRBJ1-6

CDR3aa: CASSVRTGDYNEQFF
CDR3nt: TGTGCCAGCAGTGTACGGACAGGTGATTACAATGAGCAGTTCTTC
abundance: NA
v_gene: TRBV6-4
d_gene: TRBD1
j_gene: TRBJ2-1

CDR3aa: CASKEGGAYNEQFF
CDR3nt: TGTGCCAGCAAGGAGGGGGGGGCCTACAATGAGCAGTTCTTC
abundance: NA
v_gene: TRBV6-1
d_gene: NA
j_gene: TRBJ2-1

CDR3aa: CASSLQGSGNTIYF
CDR3nt: TGCGCCAGCAGCTTACAGGGTAGTGGAAACACCATATATTTT
abundance: many
v_gene: TRBV5-1
d_gene: NA
j_gene: TRBJ1-3

CDR3aa: CASSAPGLAFTDTQYF
CDR3nt: TGTGCCAGCAGCGCCCCCGGACTAGCCTTCACAGATACGCAGTATTTT
abundance: NA
v_gene: TRBV7-9
d_gene: TRBD2
j_gene: TRBJ2-3

CDR3aa: CATSRGQISNQPQHF
CDR3nt: TGTGCCACCAGCAGAGGACAGATTAGCAATCAGCCCCAGCATTTT
abundance: few
v_gene: TRBV15
d_gene: NA
j_gene: TRBJ1-5

CDR3aa: CASSINRGKSYNSPLHF
CDR3nt: TGTGCCAGCAGTATCAACAGGGGGAAGTCCTATAATTCACCCCTCCACTTT
abundance: NA
v_gene: TRBV27
d_gene: TRBD1
j_gene: TRBJ1-6

CDR3aa: CASSLETGGGRETQYF
CDR3nt: TGTGCCAGCAGCTTAGAAACGGGCGGGGGGAGGGAGACCCAGTACTTC
abundance: NA
v_gene: TRBV7-2
d_gene: TRBD2
j_gene: TRBJ2-5

CDR3aa: CASSPGLAGGYEQYF
CDR3nt: TGTGCCAGCAGCCCAGGACTAGCGGGAGGCTACGAGCAGTACTTC
abundance: NA
v_gene: TRBV7-9
d_gene: TRBD2
j_gene: TRBJ2-7

CDR3aa: CASSQDWSTEAFF
CDR3nt: TGTGCCAGCAGCCAAGATTGGAGCACTGAAGCTTTCTTT
abundance: few
v_gene: TRBV4-2
d_gene: NA
j_gene: TRBJ1-1

CDR3aa: CASHLTLVSETQYF
CDR3nt: TGCGCCAGCCATTTGACCCTAGTATCAGAGACCCAGTACTTC
abundance: few
v_gene: TRBV5-1
d_gene: NA
j_gene: TRBJ2-5

CDR3aa: CASSLTGSSGNTIYF
CDR3nt: TGTGCCAGCAGTTTAACGGGTAGCTCTGGAAACACCATATATTTT
abundance: few
v_gene: TRBV12-3/TRBV12-4
d_gene: NA
j_gene: TRBJ1-3

CDR3aa: CASSLPGTGNEQFF
CDR3nt: TGTGCCAGCAGCCTCCCCGGGACAGGGAATGAGCAGTTCTTC
abundance: many
v_gene: TRBV14
d_gene: TRBD1
j_gene: TRBJ2-1

CDR3aa: CASRQTGGSYNEQFF
CDR3nt: TGTGCCAGCAGGCAGACAGGGGGCTCCTACAATGAGCAGTTCTTC
abundance: NA
v_gene: TRBV2
d_gene: TRBD1
j_gene: TRBJ2-1

CDR3aa: CASSQGQSNYGYTF
CDR3nt: TGTGCCAGCAGTCAGGGACAGTCTAACTATGGCTACACCTTC
abundance: NA
v_gene: TRBV12-3/TRBV12-4
d_gene: TRBD1
j_gene: TRBJ1-2

CDR3aa: CASRQGWNEQFF
CDR3nt: TGTGCCAGCAGACAGGGGTGGAATGAGCAGTTCTTC
abundance: few
v_gene: TRBV12-3/TRBV12-4
d_gene: TRBD1
j_gene: TRBJ2-1

CDR3aa: CSVKGGAVNTEAFF
CDR3nt: TGCAGCGTGAAGGGAGGTGCGGTGAACACTGAAGCTTTCTTT
abundance: NA
v_gene: TRBV29-1
d_gene: NA
j_gene: TRBJ1-1

CDR3aa: CASSRQREDGYTF
CDR3nt: TGTGCCAGCTCGAGACAGAGGGAGGATGGCTACACCTTC
abundance: many
v_gene: TRBV7-9
d_gene: NA
j_gene: TRBJ1-2

CDR3aa: CASSLDARSSEQYF
CDR3nt: TGCGCCAGCAGCTTGGACGCACGGAGCTCCGAGCAGTACTTC
abundance: NA
v_gene: TRBV5-1
d_gene: NA
j_gene: TRBJ2-7

CDR3aa: CSVPRDRDPKMNTEAFF
CDR3nt: TGCAGCGTCCCGAGGGACAGGGACCCCAAAATGAACACTGAAGCTTTCTTT
abundance: few
v_gene: TRBV29-1
d_gene: TRBD1
j_gene: TRBJ1-1

CDR3aa: CSATQTGSVIAGGQETQYF
CDR3nt: TGCAGTGCAACTCAGACAGGGTCGGTAATAGCGGGAGGGCAAGAGACCCAGTACTTC
abundance: NA
v_gene: TRBV20-1
d_gene: TRBD2
j_gene: TRBJ2-5

CDR3aa: CASSPQTGTNTGELFF
CDR3nt: TGTGCCAGCAGTCCGCAGACAGGAACCAACACCGGGGAGCTGTTTTTT
abundance: many
v_gene: TRBV12-3/TRBV12-4
d_gene: NA
j_gene: TRBJ2-2

CDR3aa: CATSDSWNTEAFF
CDR3nt: TGTGCCACCAGTGATTCGTGGAACACTGAAGCTTTCTTT
abundance: few
v_gene: TRBV24-1
d_gene: NA
j_gene: TRBJ1-1

CDR3aa: CASSYGGGVTEAFF
CDR3nt: TGTGCCAGCAGTTACGGAGGGGGCGTCACTGAAGCTTTCTTT
abundance: few
v_gene: TRBV6-5
d_gene: TRBD1
j_gene: TRBJ1-1

CDR3aa: CASSLVEAADTQYF
CDR3nt: TGTGCCAGCAGCTTGGTGGAGGCGGCAGATACGCAGTATTTT
abundance: few
v_gene: TRBV5-5
d_gene: NA
j_gene: TRBJ2-3

CDR3aa: CAWSLLAGGPGEQFF
CDR3nt: TGTGCCTGGAGTTTACTAGCGGGAGGGCCAGGTGAGCAGTTCTTC
abundance: NA
v_gene: TRBV30
d_gene: TRBD2
j_gene: TRBJ2-1

CDR3aa: CASSFSQQGHEQFF
CDR3nt: TGTGCCAGCAGTTTTTCCCAGCAGGGGCATGAGCAGTTCTTC
abundance: few
v_gene: TRBV12-3/TRBV12-4
d_gene: NA
j_gene: TRBJ2-1

CDR3aa: CSARPGHLNTEAFF
CDR3nt: TGCAGTGCTAGGCCGGGACACCTGAACACTGAAGCTTTCTTT
abundance: few
v_gene: TRBV20-1
d_gene: NA
j_gene: TRBJ1-1

CDR3aa: CASSPRGVPVQETQYF
CDR3nt: TGTGCCAGCAGCCCCAGAGGGGTGCCGGTCCAAGAGACCCAGTACTTC
abundance: many
v_gene: TRBV6-2/TRBV6-3
d_gene: NA
j_gene: TRBJ2-5